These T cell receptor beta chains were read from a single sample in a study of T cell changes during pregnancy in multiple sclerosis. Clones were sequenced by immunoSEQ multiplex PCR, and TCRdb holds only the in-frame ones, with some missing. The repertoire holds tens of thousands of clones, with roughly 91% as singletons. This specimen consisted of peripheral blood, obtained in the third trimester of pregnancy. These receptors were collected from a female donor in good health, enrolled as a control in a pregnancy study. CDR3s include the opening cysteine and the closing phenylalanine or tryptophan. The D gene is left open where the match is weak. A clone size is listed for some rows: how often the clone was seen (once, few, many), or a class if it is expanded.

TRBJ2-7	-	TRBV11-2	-	TGTGCCAGCAGCTTAGAGTTGTTCGGGGGGCCCCACGAGCAGTACTTC	CASSLELFGGPHEQYF
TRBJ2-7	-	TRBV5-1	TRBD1	TGCGCCAGCAGCTTGTACAGGGGAAGCTCCTACGAGCAGTACTTC	CASSLYRGSSYEQYF
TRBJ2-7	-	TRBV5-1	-	TGCGCCAGCAGCTTGATGGCAGACGGAAGGGGCGAGCAGTACTTC	CASSLMADGRGEQYF
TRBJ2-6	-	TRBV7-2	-	TGTGCCAGCAGACAGACAGCGTTGGGGGCCAACGTCCTGACTTTC	CASRQTALGANVLTF
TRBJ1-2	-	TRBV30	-	TGTGCCTCCCAGAGAGGCAGTGTAGTTGACTATGGCTACACCTTC	CASQRGSVVDYGYTF
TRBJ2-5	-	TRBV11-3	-	TGTGCCAGCAGCTTACAGGGGTACCAAGAGACCCAGTACTTC	CASSLQGYQETQYF
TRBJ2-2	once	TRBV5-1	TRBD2	TGCGCCAGCAGCTTGCCGGGACTAGCGGGAGGAAACGGGGAGCTGTTTTTT	CASSLPGLAGGNGELFF
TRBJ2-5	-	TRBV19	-	TGTGCCAGTAGTAGGTCGAGGGAAGAGACCCAGTACTTC	CASSRSREETQYF
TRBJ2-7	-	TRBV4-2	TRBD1	TGTGCCAGCAGCCAAGTTCGGACAGGGAGGTACGAGCAGTACTTC	CASSQVRTGRYEQYF
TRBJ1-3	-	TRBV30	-	TGTGCCTGGGGGGCCTCTGGAAACACCATATATTTT	CAWGASGNTIYF
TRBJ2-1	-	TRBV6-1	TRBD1	TGTGCCAGCAGCGAGACAGGGGGGAATTTCAATGAGCAGTTCTTC	CASSETGGNFNEQFF
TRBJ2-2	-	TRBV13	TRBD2	TGTGCCAGCAGCGTCGGGACTAGCGACGGGGAGCTGTTTTTT	CASSVGTSDGELFF
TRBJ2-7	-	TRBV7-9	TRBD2	TGTGCCAGCAGCCCCGGGACTAGGACCTACGAGCAGTACTTC	CASSPGTRTYEQYF
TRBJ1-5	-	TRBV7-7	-	TGTGCCAGCAGTCGAACTACAGGGTCTACAGCACAGCCCCAGCATTTT	CASSRTTGSTAQPQHF
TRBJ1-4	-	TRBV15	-	TGTGCCACCAGCAGGATGCGGCAGCAGACTGCAACTAATGAAAAACTGTTTTTT	CATSRMRQQTATNEKLFF
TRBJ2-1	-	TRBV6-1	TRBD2	TGTGCCAGCAGTGAAGCGCTTCTAGCGGGCAGGGCCGGGAACAATGAGCAGTTCTTC	CASSEALLAGRAGNNEQFF
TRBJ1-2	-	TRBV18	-	TGTGCCAGCTCACCATCCGGCCAAACTAATGGCTACACCTTC	CASSPSGQTNGYTF
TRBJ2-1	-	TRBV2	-	TGTGCCAGCAGTGATTCGGGGAGGTCCTACAATGAGCAGTTCTTC	CASSDSGRSYNEQFF
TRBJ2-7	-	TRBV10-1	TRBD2	TGCGCCAGCAGTGAGTCGCTGGCAGCGACTAGCGGGAGATCGGGGCAGTACTTC	CASSESLAATSGRSGQYF
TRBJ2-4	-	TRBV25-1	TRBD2	TGTGCCAGCAGTGAATATAAGGGAGGGGAAGGGGCCAAAAACATTCAGTACTTC	CASSEYKGGEGAKNIQYF
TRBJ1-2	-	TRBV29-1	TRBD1	TGCAGCGTTGAATCAGGGGGCGGCGGCTACACCTTC	CSVESGGGGYTF
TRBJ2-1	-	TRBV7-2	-	TGTGCCAGCAGCCCAGGGTTCCCTTTAAATGAGCAGTTCTTC	CASSPGFPLNEQFF
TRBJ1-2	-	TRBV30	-	TGTGCCTGGAGTGAAGGTGGGGGCGCGGATGGCTACACCTTC	CAWSEGGGADGYTF
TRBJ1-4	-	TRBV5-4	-	TGTGCCAGCAGCTTGAGCGGGGGGCTCCCCGGCGAACTGTTTTTT	CASSLSGGLPGELFF
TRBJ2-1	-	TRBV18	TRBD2	TGTGCCAGCTCACCTAGTTCGGGAGGAGAGGAGCAGTTCTTC	CASSPSSGGEEQFF
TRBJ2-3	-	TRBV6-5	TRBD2	TGTGCCAGCAGTTACAAGCGAGCGGGAGCGTCAGATACGCAGTATTTT	CASSYKRAGASDTQYF
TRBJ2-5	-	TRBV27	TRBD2	TGTGCCAGCTCTAGAAATCGACTAGCGGGGGTGGAGGGAGAGACCCAGTACTTC	CASSRNRLAGVEGETQYF
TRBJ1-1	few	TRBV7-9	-	TGTGCCAGCAGCTCCGCGACAGGGAACACTGAAGCTTTCTTT	CASSSATGNTEAFF
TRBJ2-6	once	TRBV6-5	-	TGTGCCAGCAGTTACATGCGGGCTGGGGCCAACGTCCTGACTTTC	CASSYMRAGANVLTF
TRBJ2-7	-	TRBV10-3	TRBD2	TGTGCCATCAGTGATCCTAGCGGGAGGTCCCCCCTCCTCGAGCAGTACTTC	CAISDPSGRSPLLEQYF
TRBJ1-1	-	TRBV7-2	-	TGTGCCAGCAGCTTAGTATCGGGGGTGAACACTGAAGCTTTCTTT	CASSLVSGVNTEAFF
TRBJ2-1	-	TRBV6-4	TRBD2	TGTGCCAGCAGTGAAGAAGCGGGGGGCCGCCTATACAATGAGCAGTTCTTC	CASSEEAGGRLYNEQFF
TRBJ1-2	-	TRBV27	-	TGTGCCAGCAGCCAAACTCGGGACATGAGTTCTGGCTACACCTTC	CASSQTRDMSSGYTF
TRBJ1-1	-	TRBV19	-	TGTGCCAGTAGGGTTTCGAACATGAACACTGAAGCTTTCTTT	CASRVSNMNTEAFF
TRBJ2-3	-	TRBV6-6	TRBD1	TGTGCCAGCAGTGTAGGGGACAGCCGGTGGAAAGATACGCAGTATTTT	CASSVGDSRWKDTQYF
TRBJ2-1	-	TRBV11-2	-	TGTGCCAGCAGCCCCCCCGGGTACTACAATGAGCAGTTCTTC	CASSPPGYYNEQFF
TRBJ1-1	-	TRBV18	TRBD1	TGTGCCAGCTCACCGATAGGACAGGGGACTGAAGCTTTCTTT	CASSPIGQGTEAFF
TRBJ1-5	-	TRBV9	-	TGTGCCAGCAGCGCCGGGACAACAAATCAGCCCCAGCATTTT	CASSAGTTNQPQHF
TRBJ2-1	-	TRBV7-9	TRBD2	TGTGCCAGCAGCGAGCGGACTAGCGGGAGTGACAATGAGCAGTTCTTC	CASSERTSGSDNEQFF
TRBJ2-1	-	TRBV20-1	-	TGCAGTGCTAGTCGGAGTTCCGAGCAGTTCTTC	CSASRSSEQFF
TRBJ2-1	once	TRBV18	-	TGTGCCAGCTCACCCCGGACTACGACCCACAATGAGCAGTTCTTC	CASSPRTTTHNEQFF
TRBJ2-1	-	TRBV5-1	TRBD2	TGCGCCAGCAGCTTCCCGCTAGCGGGATCCTACAATGAGCAGTTCTTC	CASSFPLAGSYNEQFF
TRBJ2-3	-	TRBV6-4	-	TGTGCCAGCAGTGACCATCTGGGGGACTCAGATACGCAGTATTTT	CASSDHLGDSDTQYF
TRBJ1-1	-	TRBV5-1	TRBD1	TGCGCCAGCAGCACTTTCAGGGGGGTGAACACTGAAGCTTTCTTT	CASSTFRGVNTEAFF
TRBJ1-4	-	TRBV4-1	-	TGCGCCAGCAGCCTCCCAGGGGTGGAACTGTTTTTT	CASSLPGVELFF
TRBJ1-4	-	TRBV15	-	TGTGCCACCAGCAGAGACCGGGGAACTAATGAAAAACTGTTTTTT	CATSRDRGTNEKLFF